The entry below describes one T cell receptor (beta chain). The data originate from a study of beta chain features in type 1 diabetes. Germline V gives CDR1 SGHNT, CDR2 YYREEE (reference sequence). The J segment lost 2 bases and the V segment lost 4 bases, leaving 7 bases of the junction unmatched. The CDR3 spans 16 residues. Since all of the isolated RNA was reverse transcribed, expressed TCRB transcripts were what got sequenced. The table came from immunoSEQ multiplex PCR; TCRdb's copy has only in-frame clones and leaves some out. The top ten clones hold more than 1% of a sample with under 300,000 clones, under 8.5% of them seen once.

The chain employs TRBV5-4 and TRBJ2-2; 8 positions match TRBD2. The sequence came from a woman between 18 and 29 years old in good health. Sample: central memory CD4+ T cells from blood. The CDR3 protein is CASSPYSGSNTGELFF. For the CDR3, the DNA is TGTGCCAGCAGCCCATACAGCGGGAGCAACACCGGGGAGCTGTTTTTT.